The 16 T cell receptor beta chains given below trace back to one sample, sequenced in a study of T cells after yellow fever vaccination. TCRdb used MiXCR to reprocess the 5' RACE reads, holding one entry per CDR3 protein. The top ten hold over 12% of the sample, which has hundreds of thousands of distinct CDR3 sequences, 13% seen once. Source: PBMCs, taken on the day of the yellow fever booster vaccination. These TCRs come from a man younger than 45 who received the YFV17D yellow fever vaccine.

This chain links TRBV20-1 with TRBJ1-5; tentative D call: TRBD1 (6 bases). The CDR3 length is 18 residues. Per germline, CDR1 DFQATT and CDR2 SNEGSKA (reference sequence). Trimming shortened V by 1 base and J by 7 bases, and 26 bases separated the two germline ends. The DNA of the CDR3 is TGCAGTGCTAGAGTGCGGAGAGGGGGGGGGAATTTAGGCCAGCCCCAGCATTTT. Its translation is CSARVRRGGGNLGQPQHF.

This clonotype was detected a few times. The chain couples TRBV6-2 or TRBV6-3 to TRBJ2-5; the D is unclear. With 7 bases removed from V and 9 bases from J, the gap between germline ends came to 9 bases. CDR3 length equals 10 residues. Germline CDR1 MNHEY, CDR2 SVGEGT. The CDR3 nucleotides read TGTGCCAGCAACGAACGGGCCCAGTACTTC. As protein: CASNERAQYF.

This clonotype was seen a few times. The rearrangement joins TRBV7-6 to TRBJ2-7, with 10 bases matching TRBD2. From germline, CDR1 is SGHVS and CDR2 FNYEAQ. Trimming at V came to 4 bases and at J to 7 bases, leaving 10 bases not matched to a gene. The CDR3 is 15 residues long. The CDR3 loop is CASSSNSGGLREQYF. CDR3 sequence (DNA): TGTGCCAGCAGCTCTAATAGCGGGGGGCTACGTGAGCAGTACTTC.

The sample holds many counts of this clonotype. V is TRBV12-3 or TRBV12-4 and J is TRBJ1-5, with TRBD1 matching 7 bases. V gave up 3 bases and J gave up 1 base; unmatched junction bases: 15. CDR3 length equals 19 residues. DNA of the CDR3: TGTGCCAGCAGTTTTCAGGGCCAGGGGGGGGGTTTGAGCAATCAGCCCCAGCATTTT. It codes for CASSFQGQGGGLSNQPQHF.

The CDR3 DNA sequence: TGCGCCAGCAGTCAAGCGGGAGCAGTAAACGAGCAGTACTTC. This gives the protein CASSQAGAVNEQYF. V usage is TRBV10-2 and J usage is TRBJ2-7; 8 bases are a match to TRBD2. CDR1 WSHSY and CDR2 SAAADI come from the germline V gene. Losses at the gene ends were 5 bases for V and 5 bases for J; bases not matched to a gene: 8. This CDR3 region has 14 residues.

This clonotype has only a few counts. V and J are TRBV20-1 and TRBJ2-1, with 8 bases matching TRBD2. CDR3 length: 15 residues. V dropped 0 bases and J dropped 6; count of bases not matched to a gene: 7. Germline V CDR1 and CDR2: DFQATT, SNEGSKA (reference sequence). CDR3 region: CSAREMAGGFNEQFF. The CDR3, as DNA: TGCAGTGCTAGAGAGATGGCGGGAGGTTTCAATGAGCAGTTCTTC.

The chain joins TRBV19 to TRBJ2-4, with 8 bases fitting TRBD2. Germline V CDR1 and CDR2: LNHDA, SQIVND (reference sequence). V dropped 3 bases and J dropped 6; count of bases not matched to a gene: 1. CDR3 length: 13 residues. The CDR3 region is CASSITSGNIQYF. In nucleotides, the CDR3 is TGTGCCAGTAGTATTACTAGCGGAAACATTCAGTACTTC. Supplemented by reference TRBV19 and TRBJ2-4, the full variable domain reads DGGITQSPKYLFRKEGQNVTLSCEQNLNHDAMYWYRQDPGQGLRLIYYSQIVNDFQKGDIAEGYSVSREKKESFPLTVTSAQKNPTAFYLCASSITSGNIQYFGAGTRLSVL.

The table lists this clonotype with a few counts. This chain links TRBV20-1 with TRBJ1-1, with 7 bases fitting TRBD1. J gave up 1 base and V 5 bases, and 7 bases lay outside the gene matches. CDR1 is DFQATT, CDR2 SNEGSKA, per germline (reference sequence). The CDR3 consists of 14 residues. CDR3 bases: TGCAGTGCTCCCCCGAGGACAGGGAACACTGAAGCTTTCTTT. Translating it yields CSAPPRTGNTEAFF.

This clonotype appeared a few times. The genes are TRBV20-1 and TRBJ2-1; 8 nucleotides align to TRBD2. Trimming cost V 0 bases and J 7 bases; bases outside gene matches: 2. This CDR3 has 13 amino acids. CDR1 is DFQATT and CDR2 is SNEGSKA in the germline V gene (reference sequence). The chain's CDR3 is CSAREGTRNEQFF. DNA of the CDR3: TGCAGTGCTAGAGAAGGGACTAGAAATGAGCAGTTCTTC.

This clonotype has more than one count but fewer than ten. V and J are TRBV29-1 and TRBJ2-7; 8 positions agree with TRBD2. V shed 3 bases, J shed 3 bases, and the junction held 13 bases outside the gene matches. Germline CDR1 SQVTM, CDR2 ANQGSEA. CDR3 length equals 16 residues. CDR3 in DNA: TGCAGCGTTGACGGAATAGCGGGGTCCCGAGGCTACGAGCAGTACTTC. Translation gives CSVDGIAGSRGYEQYF.

The chain uses TRBV18 and TRBJ1-5, with a tentative D call TRBD1 (6 bases). This CDR3 region has 21 residues. The germline V gene encodes CDR1 KGHSH and CDR2 LQKENI. V gave up 6 bases and J gave up 1 base, with 31 bases separating them. CDR3 DNA sequence: TGTGCCAGCTCCTTACACGACGTTTGGGGGGGCGGACGAAGCAGCAATCAGCCCCAGCATTTT. This gives the protein CASSLHDVWGGGRSSNQPQHF.

This clonotype showed up just a few times. The V and J genes are TRBV5-1 and TRBJ1-5; D might be TRBD1 (5 bases). The CDR3 is 13 residues long. Trimming took 4 bases from V and 9 from J, leaving 14 bases between them. Germline assignment: CDR1 SGHRS and CDR2 YFSETQ. Here the CDR3 reads CASSGDGGRPQHF. CDR3 DNA: TGCGCCAGCAGCGGGGACGGGGGTAGGCCCCAGCATTTT. Supplemented by reference TRBV5-1 and TRBJ1-5, the full variable domain reads KAGVTQTPRYLIKTRGQQVTLSCSPISGHRSVSWYQQTPGQGLQFLFEYFSETQRNKGNFPGRFSGRQFSNSRSEMNVSTLELGDSALYLCASSGDGGRPQHFGDGTRLSIL.

This clonotype occurred many times. The chain joins TRBV7-9 to TRBJ2-1, with unresolved D. Germline V gene sequence: CDR1 SEHNR, CDR2 FQNEAQ (reference sequence). There are 11 residues in the CDR3. The V and J ends lost 0 bases and 10 bases respectively, with 4 bases between them. The CDR3 here is CASSLAEEQFF. CDR3 bases: TGTGCCAGCAGCTTAGCAGAGGAGCAGTTCTTC.

This clonotype turned up a few times. The CDR3 bases are TGTGCCAGCAGTTTGTGGAGGGAGGTTGCAGATACGCAGTATTTT. This translates into CASSLWREVADTQYF. The chain joins TRBV28 to TRBJ2-3, with TRBD2 as a possible D gene (6 bases). Germline V gene lookup returns CDR1 MDHEN and CDR2 SYDVKM. Trimming removed 3 bases from V and 4 bases from J, with 14 bases in between. This CDR3 has 15 residues. Supplemented by reference TRBV28 and TRBJ2-3, the full variable domain reads DVKVTQSSRYLVKRTGEKVFLECVQDMDHENMFWYRQDPGLGLRLIYFSYDVKMKEKGDIPEGYSVSREKKERFSLILESASTNQTSMYLCASSLWREVADTQYFGPGTRLTVL.

This chain uses TRBV6-1 with TRBJ2-1; tentatively, D is TRBD2 (6 bases). The CDR3 loop spans 15 amino acids. Germline values: CDR1 MNHNS, CDR2 SASEGT. V was trimmed by 4 bases and J by 2 bases, leaving 12 bases between them. DNA for the CDR3: TGTGCCAGCAGTGGCGGGGTCCAGGCCTACAATGAGCAGTTCTTC. This encodes CASSGGVQAYNEQFF.

Only a few counts were recorded for this clonotype. V is TRBV6-2 or TRBV6-3 and J is TRBJ2-1; no reliable D call. The V and J ends lost 8 bases and 2 bases respectively, with 7 bases between them. The CDR3 extends over 12 amino acids. Germline V CDR1 and CDR2: MNHEY, SVGEGT. In DNA form, the CDR3 reads TGTGCCAGCCACAACCCCTACAATGAGCAGTTCTTC. This gives the protein CASHNPYNEQFF.